This TCR beta chain was obtained from a study of naive and memory T cell subsets. To note about this clonotype: The antigen remains unidentified.

After CD4 positive bead selection, the CD4-negative fraction gave CD8 T cells. Study outcomes and limitations: In naive cells, over 95% of TCR sequences were seen only once. Especially in CD8 cells, naive repertoires contained a few larger clonotypes, possibly CD45RA-re-expressing memory cells.

The beta constant-region primer was an equimolar mix of two oligonucleotides covering TRBC1 and TRBC2. The ligated cDNA underwent four PCR rounds using SP2 and nested alpha and beta constant-region primers. Ligation attached a single-stranded oligonucleotide with a 12-nucleotide UMI and the SP2 primer to the cDNA 3' end. TCRdb re-analysed the UMI-ligation and nested PCR reads in MiXCR, keeping a single row per CDR3 protein. This table has over 110,000 distinct CDR3 sequences, approximately 20% appearing once. Sequenced input: naive CD8+ T cells from blood. The source of this sequence is a human donor in good health.

The CDR3 bases are TGTGCCAGCAGTTTCGCCTCAGGGAGAGAGACCCAGTACTTC. This sequence encodes CASSFASGRETQYF. This chain uses TRBV12-3 or TRBV12-4 with TRBJ2-5; the D call may be TRBD1 or TRBD2 (5 bases each). The CDR3 is made up of 14 amino acids. V was cut by 3 bases and J by 4 bases, with 12 bases left in between.